Presented here are 26 T cell receptor beta chains from one specimen sequenced in a study of identical twins. TCRdb ran MiXCR on the 5' RACE reads and lists one entry per CDR3 protein. The table lists 600,000 to 700,000 distinct CDR3 sequences, 21% of them singletons. This same sample was also taken into another study, of T cells expressing NK-cell markers.

Sequenced sample: PBMCs. The source is a woman under 30 in good health.

The V gene is TRBV7-2, the J gene TRBJ2-7, with D unresolved. CDR3 length: 17 residues. V lost 0 bases and J lost 1, with 16 bases in between. Germline V gene sequence: CDR1 SGHTA, CDR2 FQGNSA. CDR3 bases: TGTGCCAGCAGCTTAGCGGTTCTTCCCCAAGAATCCTACGAGCAGTACTTC. This translates into CASSLAVLPQESYEQYF.

This chain links TRBV9 with TRBJ2-1; D remains unclear. The germline V and J ends were trimmed by 0 bases and 5 bases, with 6 bases remaining between them. The CDR3 is 13 amino acids. The germline CDR1 and CDR2 sequences are SGDLS and YYNGEE. CDR3 sequence (DNA): TGTGCCAGCAGCGTAGGAGGCAACAATGAGCAGTTCTTC. The encoded protein is CASSVGGNNEQFF.

The table lists this clonotype with a few counts. The chain uses TRBV6-2 or TRBV6-3 and TRBJ2-5, with 10 positions matching TRBD2. Germline CDR1 reads MNHEY; CDR2 reads SVGEGT. This CDR3 is 20 amino acids long. J gave up 3 bases and V 0 bases, and 16 bases lay outside the gene matches. The CDR3 loop is CASSYSRGLAGDVFEETQYF. The CDR3 DNA reads as TGTGCCAGCAGTTACTCGAGGGGGCTAGCGGGGGATGTGTTCGAAGAGACCCAGTACTTC.

A note on this clonotype: This sequence may be a read error, since a much larger clone differs from it by one base. The V gene is TRBV5-1, the J gene TRBJ2-2; D is perhaps TRBD2 (6 bases). Trimming removed 4 bases at V and 0 bases at J, with 10 bases between. The CDR3 has 15 amino acids. Germline assignment: CDR1 SGHRS and CDR2 YFSETQ. CDR3 amino acids: CASSPGRPNTGELFF. The CDR3 coding sequence is TGCGCCAGCAGCCCGGGGAGGCCGAACACCGGGGAGCTGTTTTTT.

This clonotype was seen only a few times. CDR3 sequence (DNA): TGCAGTGCTAGAGGAGTTGTTAGCGGGGCTCCGGAGACCCAGTACTTC. Translation: CSARGVVSGAPETQYF. The chain is built from TRBV20-1 and TRBJ2-5; 8 bases agree with TRBD2. Germline loops: CDR1 DFQATT, CDR2 SNEGSKA (reference sequence). V was clipped by 1 base and J by 5 bases; unmatched bases: 12. The CDR3 runs to 16 residues.

The chain combines TRBV18 with TRBJ2-5; D perhaps matches TRBD1 (6 bases). Trimming left V 3 bases short and J 3 bases short, with 11 bases between. The germline V gene has CDR1 KGHSH and CDR2 LQKENI. CDR3 length: 14 residues. CDR3 nucleotide sequence: TGTGCCAGCTCACCCCTGGGACACAAAGAGACCCAGTACTTC. This codes for CASSPLGHKETQYF.

This clonotype appeared a few times. The CDR3 nucleotides read TGTGCCAGCAGCGTATCAGGAAGACCCCTCCACTTT. It is translated as CASSVSGRPLHF. The chain uses TRBV9 and TRBJ1-6, with D hard to call. Trimming stripped 1 base from V and 12 bases from J, with 8 bases between. The CDR3 sequence is 12 residues long. CDR1 SGDLS and CDR2 YYNGEE come from the germline V gene. Full variable domain (remainder filled in from reference TRBV9 and TRBJ1-6): DSGVTQTPKHLITATGQRVTLRCSPRSGDLSVYWYQQSLDQGLQFLIQYYNGEERAKGNILERFSAQQFPDLHSELNLSSLELGDSALYFCASSVSGRPLHFGNGTRLTVT.

This clonotype came up a few times. The V call is TRBV20-1, the J call TRBJ2-5; 7 bases match TRBD1. Germline loops: CDR1 DFQATT, CDR2 SNEGSKA (reference sequence). V trimming: 5 bases; J trimming: 3 bases; junction bases outside the gene matches: 3. The CDR3 is 12 residues long. CDR3 in DNA: TGCAGTGCTCTCGGACAGGAAGAGACCCAGTACTTC. Its protein product is CSALGQEETQYF.

The genes are TRBV15 and TRBJ2-7; tentatively, D is TRBD1 or TRBD2 (5 bases each). V was pared by 6 bases and J by 3 bases, with 18 bases between. Germline lookup yields CDR1 LNHNV and CDR2 YYDKDF (reference sequence). This CDR3 contains 15 residues. The CDR3 DNA reads TGTGCCACCAGGAGACCCGGGACGGCGATCTACGAGCAGTACTTC. Amino acid sequence: CATRRPGTAIYEQYF.

The genes are TRBV12-3 or TRBV12-4 and TRBJ2-1; the D is unclear. The CDR3 is made up of 12 amino acids. V dropped 5 bases and J dropped 12 bases, with 14 bases sitting between them. CDR3 coding DNA: TGTGCCAGCAGTCCCTCCGAGGACGTGCAGTTCTTC. Translation gives CASSPSEDVQFF.

This clonotype was found many times. The V and J genes are TRBV10-2 and TRBJ2-3; tentative D call: TRBD2 (5 bases). V shed 3 bases and J shed 1 base, with 8 bases lying between them. Germline V gene sequence: CDR1 WSHSY, CDR2 SAAADI. The CDR3 runs 14 residues. CDR3 DNA: TGCGCCAGCAGTGAATGGCGGGGCACAGATACGCAGTATTTT. Amino acid sequence: CASSEWRGTDTQYF.

The chain combines TRBV28 with TRBJ2-1, with 10 bases that match TRBD2. V lost 6 bases to trimming and J lost 1 base; unmatched junction nucleotides: 15. Germline V gene lookup returns CDR1 MDHEN and CDR2 SYDVKM. The CDR3 is 19 amino acids. The CDR3 spells CASSVEILAGFSSYNEQFF. The CDR3 nucleotides read TGTGCCAGCAGCGTCGAGATACTAGCGGGATTCTCGTCCTACAATGAGCAGTTCTTC.

This clonotype was seen more than once but under ten times. V and J are TRBV20-1 and TRBJ2-7; TRBD2 matches at 7 bases. CDR1 is DFQATT and CDR2 is SNEGSKA in the germline V gene (reference sequence). There are 12 residues in the CDR3. CDR3: CRASGGSREQYF. The DNA for the CDR3 is TGCAGAGCCTCGGGGGGTTCGAGGGAGCAGTACTTC.

This clonotype was recorded at least ten times. The chain recombines TRBV20-1 with TRBJ2-3; 10 bases fit TRBD2. Per the germline V gene, CDR1 is DFQATT and CDR2 is SNEGSKA (reference sequence). V dropped 2 bases and J dropped 1; count of bases not matched to a gene: 0. CDR3 size: 14 residues. CDR3 sequence reads: CSARLAGGTDTQYF. For the CDR3, the DNA is TGCAGTGCTAGACTAGCGGGAGGCACAGATACGCAGTATTTT.

This clonotype was recorded a few times. The chain employs TRBV20-1 and TRBJ1-5, with D perhaps matching TRBD1 (6 bases). The CDR3 covers 15 residues. The V and J ends lost 6 bases and 4 bases respectively, with 19 bases between them. From germline, CDR1 is DFQATT and CDR2 SNEGSKA (reference sequence). Here the CDR3 DNA reads TGCAGTGCGCAAATCCCGGGGACACCTAATCAGCCCCAGCATTTT. Residues: CSAQIPGTPNQPQHF.

This chain joins TRBV5-1 and TRBJ2-2; unclear D gene. CDR1 SGHRS and CDR2 YFSETQ come from the germline V gene. V shed 2 bases and J shed 7 bases, with 9 bases lying between them. The CDR3 sequence is 13 residues long. As DNA, the CDR3 is TGCGCCAGCAGCTTTTGGACCGGCGGGGAGCTGTTTTTT. It codes for CASSFWTGGELFF.

Only a few counts were recorded for this clonotype. This chain uses TRBV12-5 with TRBJ2-2; 7 positions match TRBD1. The CDR3 runs to 13 residues. CDR1 and CDR2 (germline): LGHNT, FRNRAP. The trim removed 5 bases at V and 6 bases at J, leaving 3 bases unmatched. The chain's CDR3 is CASGPQGAGELFF. DNA for the CDR3: TGTGCTAGTGGTCCCCAGGGGGCCGGGGAGCTGTTTTTT.

This clonotype was detected ten times or more. This chain uses TRBV10-3 with TRBJ1-1; the match to TRBD1 covers 10 bases. The V segment lost 6 bases and the J segment 2 bases; nucleotides outside the gene matches: 3. The CDR3 has 14 amino acids. The germline gives CDR1 ENHRY, CDR2 SYGVKD. The CDR3 loop reads CAISGTGANTEAFF. Here the CDR3 DNA reads TGTGCCATCAGCGGGACAGGGGCCAACACTGAAGCTTTCTTT.

The chain couples TRBV29-1 to TRBJ2-2, with 9 nucleotides matching TRBD2. The V segment lost 7 bases and the J segment 9 bases; nucleotides outside the gene matches: 9. This CDR3 has 13 amino acids. CDR1 is SQVTM and CDR2 is ANQGSEA in the germline V gene. In DNA form, the CDR3 reads TGCAGCGCCCGGACTAGCGCGGCGAGGGAGCTGTTTTTT. Encoded protein: CSARTSAARELFF.

The rearrangement links TRBV20-1 to TRBJ2-3; 10 nucleotides match TRBD2. The CDR3 covers 15 residues. Trimming removed 6 bases from V and 6 bases from J; junction bases left unmatched: 12. Germline V gene data show CDR1 as DFQATT and CDR2 as SNEGSKA (reference sequence). The CDR3 region has the DNA TGCAGTGCACCGAAACTAGCGGGAAATACCGATACGCAGTATTTT. It encodes CSAPKLAGNTDTQYF.

This clonotype occurred a few times. The gene calls are TRBV7-2 and TRBJ2-7; D is perhaps TRBD2 (6 bases). CDR1 SGHTA and CDR2 FQGNSA come from the germline V gene. This CDR3 spans 16 amino acids. V shed 2 bases and J shed 7 bases, with 21 bases lying between them. CDR3 DNA sequence: TGTGCCAGCAGCTTATCCATAACTAGCACGACGGGGGAGCAGTACTTC. It translates to CASSLSITSTTGEQYF.

This clonotype has a count of ten or more. The rearrangement uses TRBV7-6 and TRBJ1-1; 12 bases are a match to TRBD1. Germline trimming cut 5 bases from V and 4 bases from J; bases unmatched to any gene: 14. The CDR3 covers 18 residues. Per the germline V gene, CDR1 is SGHVS and CDR2 is FNYEAQ. CDR3 amino acids: CASSPFPGQGAGGTEAFF. The CDR3 DNA follows: TGTGCCAGCAGCCCCTTCCCGGGACAGGGGGCAGGGGGCACTGAAGCTTTCTTT.

The V gene is TRBV7-8, the J gene TRBJ2-2, with 11 bases aligning to TRBD1. Germline V lookup: CDR1 SGHVS, CDR2 FQNEAQ. The CDR3 is 16 amino acids. V gave up 2 bases and J gave up 6 bases; unmatched junction bases: 5. The CDR3 loop reads CASSLRTGGLPGELFF. The DNA of the CDR3 is TGTGCCAGCAGCTTACGGACAGGGGGCCTTCCCGGGGAGCTGTTTTTT.

The chain combines TRBV27 with TRBJ1-5, with D hard to call. V gave up 6 bases and J gave up 4 bases, with 10 bases separating them. The CDR3 contains 13 residues. Germline CDR1 reads MNHEY; CDR2 reads SMNVEV (reference sequence). CDR3 DNA: TGTGCCAGCAGCCTTGCTACTAATCAGCCCCAGCATTTT. Amino acids: CASSLATNQPQHF.

This clonotype was found a few times. The chain is built from TRBV25-1 and TRBJ1-1; the D gene is possibly TRBD1 (6 bases). CDR1 MGHDK and CDR2 SYGVNS come from the germline V gene. The CDR3 is made up of 14 amino acids. V lost 6 bases, J lost 10 bases, and 21 bases lay in between. CDR3 bases: TGTGCCAGCAGGACCGGGGGGGGCCTCGGGGGAGCTTTCTTT. Amino acids: CASRTGGGLGGAFF.

This clonotype has a handful of counts. This rearrangement joins TRBV27 to TRBJ2-3; no clear D gene. CDR1 and CDR2 (germline): MNHEY, SMNVEV (reference sequence). The length of the CDR3 is 13 residues. Trimming stripped 6 bases from V and 4 bases from J, with 11 bases between. The CDR3 region has the DNA TGTGCCAGCAGCACCCTCGGTTCAGATACGCAGTATTTT. This translates into CASSTLGSDTQYF.